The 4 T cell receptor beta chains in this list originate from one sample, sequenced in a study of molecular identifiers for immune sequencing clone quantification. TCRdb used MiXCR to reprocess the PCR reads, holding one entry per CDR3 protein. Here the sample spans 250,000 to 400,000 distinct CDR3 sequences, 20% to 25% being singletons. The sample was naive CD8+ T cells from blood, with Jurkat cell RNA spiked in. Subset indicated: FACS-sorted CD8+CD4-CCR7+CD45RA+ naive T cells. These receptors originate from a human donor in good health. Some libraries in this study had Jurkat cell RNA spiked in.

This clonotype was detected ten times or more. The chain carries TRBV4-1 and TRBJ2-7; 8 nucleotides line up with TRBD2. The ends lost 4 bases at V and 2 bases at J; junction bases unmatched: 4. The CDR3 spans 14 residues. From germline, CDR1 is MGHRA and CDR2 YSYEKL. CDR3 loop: CASSPGAGAYEQYF. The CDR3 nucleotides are TGCGCCAGCAGCCCCGGAGCGGGAGCCTACGAGCAGTACTTC.

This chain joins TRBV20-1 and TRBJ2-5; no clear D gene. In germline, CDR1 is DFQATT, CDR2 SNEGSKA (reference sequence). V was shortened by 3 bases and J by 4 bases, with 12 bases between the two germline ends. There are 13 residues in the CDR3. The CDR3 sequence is CSARKGVGETQYF. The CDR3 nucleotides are TGCAGTGCTAGGAAAGGAGTCGGAGAGACCCAGTACTTC.

Written as DNA, the CDR3 is TGTGCCAGCAGCTTATTCTCTTATATTTCTGAGGAGGGAGAGACCCAGTACTTC. Its translation: CASSLFSYISEEGETQYF. This chain connects TRBV13 to TRBJ2-5; a possible D gene is TRBD2 (6 bases). CDR1 and CDR2 from the germline V gene are PRHDT and FYEKMQ (reference sequence). Between the trimmed V and J ends, which lost 2 bases and 4 bases, there was a span of 23 bases. The CDR3 is 18 residues long. The full variable domain, in which reference TRBV13 and TRBJ2-5 provide the parts outside the CDR3, is AAGVIQSPRHLIKEKRETATLKCYPIPRHDTVYWYQQGPGQDPQFLISFYEKMQSDKGSIPDRFSAQQFSDYHSELNMSSLELGDSALYFCASSLFSYISEEGETQYFGPGTRLLVL.

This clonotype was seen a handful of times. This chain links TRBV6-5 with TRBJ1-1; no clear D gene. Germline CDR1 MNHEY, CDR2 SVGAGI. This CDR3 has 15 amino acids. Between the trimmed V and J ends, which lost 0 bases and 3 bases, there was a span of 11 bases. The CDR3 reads CASSYSTPWYTEAFF. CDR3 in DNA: TGTGCCAGCAGTTACTCGACACCCTGGTACACTGAAGCTTTCTTT.